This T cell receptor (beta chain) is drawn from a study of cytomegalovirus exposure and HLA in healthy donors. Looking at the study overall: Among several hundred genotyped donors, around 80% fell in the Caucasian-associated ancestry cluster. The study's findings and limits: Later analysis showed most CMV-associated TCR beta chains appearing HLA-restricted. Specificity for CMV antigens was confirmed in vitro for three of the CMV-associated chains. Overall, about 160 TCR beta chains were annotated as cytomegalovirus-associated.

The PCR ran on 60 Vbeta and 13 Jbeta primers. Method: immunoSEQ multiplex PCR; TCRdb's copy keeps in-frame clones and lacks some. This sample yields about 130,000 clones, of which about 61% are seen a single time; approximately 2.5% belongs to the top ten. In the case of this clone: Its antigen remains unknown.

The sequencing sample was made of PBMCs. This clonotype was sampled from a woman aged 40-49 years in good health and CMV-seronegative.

CDR3 loop: CASSLVGTGELFF. CDR3 bases: TGTGCCAGCAGCTTAGTCGGGACCGGGGAGCTGTTTTTT. The rearrangement links TRBV11-2 to TRBJ2-2; D remains unclear. CDR1 is SGHAT, CDR2 FQNNGV, per germline. The CDR3 consists of 13 residues. Trimming cost V 1 base and J 5 bases, with 5 bases left between them.